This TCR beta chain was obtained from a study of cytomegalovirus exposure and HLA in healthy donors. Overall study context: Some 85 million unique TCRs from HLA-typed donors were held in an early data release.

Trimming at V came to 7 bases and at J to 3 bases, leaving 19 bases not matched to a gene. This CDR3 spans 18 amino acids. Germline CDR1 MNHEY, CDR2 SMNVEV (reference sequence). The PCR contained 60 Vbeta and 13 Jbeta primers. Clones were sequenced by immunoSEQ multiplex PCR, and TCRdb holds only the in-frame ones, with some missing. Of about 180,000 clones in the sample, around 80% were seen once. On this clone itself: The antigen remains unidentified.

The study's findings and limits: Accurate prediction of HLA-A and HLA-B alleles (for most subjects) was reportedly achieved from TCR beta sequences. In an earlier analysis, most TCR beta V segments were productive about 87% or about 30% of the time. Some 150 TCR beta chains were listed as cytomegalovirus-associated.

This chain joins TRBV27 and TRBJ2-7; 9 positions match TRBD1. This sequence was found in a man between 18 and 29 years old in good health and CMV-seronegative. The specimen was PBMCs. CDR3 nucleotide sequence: TGTGCCAGCATGCCCGGGACAGGGCAAGTACTAGATTTCTACGAGCAGTACTTC. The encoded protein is CASMPGTGQVLDFYEQYF.